Each of the 27 T cell receptor beta chains below was sequenced from the same sample in a study of T cells expressing NK-cell markers. TCRdb reworked the 5' RACE reads into one entry per CDR3 protein, no DNA. This sample's clone table lists some 440,000 distinct CDR3 sequences. Sequenced material: blood T cells: a sorted CD56 or NKG2C T cell subset, CD4+ or CD8+ T cells, or bulk PBMC T cells (not recorded which). These receptors were collected from a woman between 50 and 59 years old in good health.

The chain joins TRBV7-9 to TRBJ2-1; TCRdb reports TRBD2, a call that lacks DNA to check it against. The CDR3 totals 13 residues. The germline gives CDR1 SEHNR, CDR2 FQNEAQ (reference sequence). Here the CDR3 reads CACGTSGSNEQFF.

The genes are TRBV5-1 and TRBJ2-1; TCRdb picks TRBD1, but there is no DNA to check that call. Germline V lookup: CDR1 SGHRS, CDR2 YFSETQ. The CDR3 runs to 15 residues. The CDR3 reads CASSLGGQGIDEQFF. Based on the CDR3 plus reference TRBV5-1 and TRBJ2-1, the full variable domain is KAGVTQTPRYLIKTRGQQVTLSCSPISGHRSVSWYQQTPGQGLQFLFEYFSETQRNKGNFPGRFSGRQFSNSRSEMNVSTLELGDSALYLCASSLGGQGIDEQFFGPGTRLTVL.

The chain is built from TRBV20-1 and TRBJ2-1; lacking DNA, the TRBD2 call made by TCRdb goes unchecked. This CDR3 comprises 16 residues. Germline V lookup: CDR1 DFQATT, CDR2 SNEGSKA (reference sequence). The CDR3 sequence: CSAYGAGRSSYNEQFF.

The J gene is TRBJ1-1, the V gene TRBV6-5. CDR1 is MNHEY, CDR2 SVGAGI, per germline. This CDR3 is built from 13 residues. The CDR3 reads CASTGRLNTEAFF.

The chain recombines TRBV9 with TRBJ2-1. The CDR3 is made up of 16 amino acids. The V gene's germline CDR1 is SGDLS and CDR2 YYNGEE. CDR3 sequence: CASSVAPGGIHNEQFF.

This chain links TRBV3-1 with TRBJ2-1; TCRdb proposes TRBD1, but this gene call is untestable without DNA. This CDR3 spans 14 amino acids. Germline V gene lookup returns CDR1 LGHDT and CDR2 YNNKEL (reference sequence). The CDR3 protein is CASSLGRSGDEQFF.

V gene TRBV12-3 or TRBV12-4 combines with J gene TRBJ2-2; TCRdb names TRBD2, which stays unverified in the absence of DNA. The CDR3 length is 16 residues. This CDR3 is CASSLAQLASTGELFF.

The J gene is TRBJ2-3, the V gene TRBV6-1. The CDR3 runs to 15 residues. Germline values: CDR1 MNHNS, CDR2 SASEGT. The CDR3 spells CASSEIDTFTDTQYF.

This chain links TRBV6-8 with TRBJ1-3. Germline V CDR1 and CDR2: MNHGY, SAAAGT. The CDR3 is made up of 15 amino acids. CDR3 sequence: CASSSSESSGNTIYF.

The chain joins TRBV10-3 to TRBJ1-1. The CDR3 loop spans 13 amino acids. The germline V gene encodes CDR1 ENHRY and CDR2 SYGVKD. CDR3 protein: CATHNVGDTEAFF.

The rearrangement joins TRBV10-3 to TRBJ2-2; TCRdb selects TRBD2, and the lack of DNA leaves this call unchecked. This CDR3 spans 15 amino acids. In germline, CDR1 is ENHRY, CDR2 SYGVKD. The CDR3 loop is CAIRAGASNTGELFF.

This chain links TRBV4-1 with TRBJ2-2; TCRdb's D call, TRBD1, is unchecked because there is no DNA. CDR3 size: 15 residues. The germline V gene has CDR1 MGHRA and CDR2 YSYEKL. CDR3 sequence reads: CASSRPGSGTGELFF.

The chain links TRBV2 to TRBJ2-2. The CDR3 loop spans 15 amino acids. The germline V gene encodes CDR1 SNHLY and CDR2 FYNNEI. CDR3 sequence reads: CASSEARGTTGELFF.

V and J are TRBV2 and TRBJ2-1. CDR3 length equals 12 residues. Germline V CDR1 and CDR2: SNHLY, FYNNEI. CDR3 loop: CASKPNADEQFF.

The genes are TRBV27 and TRBJ1-2. Germline values: CDR1 MNHEY, CDR2 SMNVEV (reference sequence). The CDR3 length is 14 residues. CDR3 residues: CASSSGGSDYGYTF.

This chain uses TRBV7-6 with TRBJ2-2; the TCRdb D gene call, TRBD2, has no DNA to confirm it. The CDR3 has 15 residues. Germline values: CDR1 SGHVS, CDR2 FNYEAQ. The CDR3 spells CASSSTSGRAGELFF.

V and J are TRBV4-1 and TRBJ2-1; TCRdb's D call of TRBD1 is untestable without DNA. The CDR3 totals 15 residues. Germline V gives CDR1 MGHRA, CDR2 YSYEKL. The CDR3: CASSVGDRSYNEQFF.

The chain employs TRBV25-1 and TRBJ2-2; the D gene TCRdb calls, TRBD2, cannot be checked with no DNA. The CDR3 covers 17 residues. The V gene's germline CDR1 is MGHDK and CDR2 SYGVNS. The CDR3 here is CASSNYLAGGRTGELFF. Full variable domain (missing parts from reference TRBV25-1 and TRBJ2-2): EADIYQTPRYLVIGTGKKITLECSQTMGHDKMYWYQQDPGMELHLIHYSYGVNSTEKGDLSSESTVSRIRTEHFPLTLESARPSHTSQYLCASSNYLAGGRTGELFFGEGSRLTVL.

This CDR3 is CASSLRGTGHGYTF. This sequence joins TRBV3-1 and TRBJ1-2; there is no DNA to check the TCRdb D call of TRBD1. The CDR3 consists of 14 residues. The germline CDR1 and CDR2 sequences are LGHDT and YNNKEL (reference sequence). Full variable domain (missing parts from reference TRBV3-1 and TRBJ1-2): DTAVSQTPKYLVTQMGNDKSIKCEQNLGHDTMYWYKQDSKKFLKIMFSYNNKELIINETVPNRFSPKSPDKAHLNLHINSLELGDSAVYFCASSLRGTGHGYTFGSGTRLTVV.

The chain carries TRBV5-1 and TRBJ1-1; TCRdb returns TRBD1, unconfirmable since there is no DNA. This CDR3 has 14 amino acids. Germline CDR1 and CDR2: SGHRS and YFSETQ. CDR3 loop: CASTPTGKNTEAFF.

The rearrangement joins TRBV2 to TRBJ1-1. This CDR3 contains 14 residues. Germline CDR1 is SNHLY and CDR2 is FYNNEI. The CDR3 here is CASSSPTKNTEAFF.

V and J are TRBV3-1 and TRBJ2-1. Germline V gene sequence: CDR1 LGHDT, CDR2 YNNKEL (reference sequence). The CDR3 consists of 11 residues. The CDR3 spells CASSQEVEQFF.

The chain links TRBV24-1 to TRBJ1-5; the D call of TRBD1 rests on TCRdb alone, since no DNA is present to check it. The CDR3 extends over 13 amino acids. Germline V gene lookup returns CDR1 KGHDR and CDR2 SFDVKD. The CDR3 protein is CATQFGGNQPQHF.

The genes are TRBV7-7 and TRBJ2-2; TCRdb lists TRBD1, though no DNA is available to test this call. This CDR3 region has 13 residues. CDR1 and CDR2 from the germline V gene are SSHAT and FNYEAQ (reference sequence). This CDR3 is CASSTGVAGELFF.

The rearrangement joins TRBV20-1 to TRBJ2-3; TCRdb's assignment of TRBD2 cannot be checked, as there is no DNA. The length of the CDR3 is 14 residues. Germline V gene lookup returns CDR1 DFQATT and CDR2 SNEGSKA (reference sequence). The CDR3 loop is CSASASGNSDTQYF.

The rearrangement links TRBV5-1 to TRBJ2-2; TCRdb returns TRBD1, unconfirmable since there is no DNA. CDR3 length: 14 residues. CDR1 is SGHRS and CDR2 is YFSETQ in the germline V gene. CDR3 residues: CASGGWTGTGELFF. The full variable domain, in which reference TRBV5-1 and TRBJ2-2 provide the parts outside the CDR3, is KAGVTQTPRYLIKTRGQQVTLSCSPISGHRSVSWYQQTPGQGLQFLFEYFSETQRNKGNFPGRFSGRQFSNSRSEMNVSTLELGDSALYLCASGGWTGTGELFFGEGSRLTVL.

The chain couples TRBV12-3 or TRBV12-4 to TRBJ1-4. This CDR3 spans 13 amino acids. CDR3 residues: CASILRGEGKLFF.